These T cell receptor beta chains were read from a single sample in a study of blood T cell repertoires in COVID-19. The assay was immunoSEQ multiplex PCR, and TCRdb's table has in-frame clones only and misses some. The profile shows hundreds of thousands of clones, 89% of them singletons. Sequencing was performed on peripheral blood. These receptors all stem from a middle-aged man with acute or convalescent COVID-19. Each CDR3 is given with its conserved first and last residue. A D gene is named only where the DNA matches it firmly. Not every row has a clone size; where given, it reads once, few, many or a size class.

NA,few,TRBJ2-5,TRBV2,TGTGCCAGCAGTGAGGAGGGTCAAGAGACCCAGTACTTC,CASSEEGQETQYF
NA,NA,TRBJ2-7,TRBV6-1,TGTGCCAGCAGTGAAGGGGCAGGGGAGGGCTACGAGCAGTACTTC,CASSEGAGEGYEQYF
TRBD1,NA,TRBJ1-2,TRBV4-1,TGCGCCAGCAGCCACACACCGGGACAGGGCCCCTATGGCTACACCTTC,CASSHTPGQGPYGYTF
TRBD1,NA,TRBJ2-7,TRBV2,TGTGCCAGCAGCTGGGACAGGGGGTTTGCCTACGAGCAGTACTTC,CASSWDRGFAYEQYF
NA,once,TRBJ2-3,TRBV5-1,TGCGCCAGCAGCCTGCAGGGGTACTCGGTCACAGATACGCAGTATTTT,CASSLQGYSVTDTQYF
TRBD1,NA,TRBJ2-7,TRBV4-1,TGCGCCAGCAGCCCAGACAGGGGCGCCTACGAGCAGTACTTC,CASSPDRGAYEQYF
NA,NA,TRBJ1-6,TRBV2,TGTGCCAGCAGTCTTAGTAGTTCACCCCTCCACTTT,CASSLSSSPLHF
TRBD2,NA,TRBJ2-5,TRBV7-2,TGTGCCAGCAGAGATAGCGGGGGAGACCAAGAGACCCAGTACTTC,CASRDSGGDQETQYF
TRBD1,once,TRBJ2-5,TRBV7-3,TGTGCCAGCAGTTACGGACAGGGGGAGACCCAGTACTTC,CASSYGQGETQYF
TRBD1,NA,TRBJ1-2,TRBV19,TGTGCCAGTAGTGCTGGGACAGGCCACTATGGCTACACCTTC,CASSAGTGHYGYTF
TRBD2,NA,TRBJ2-1,TRBV14,TGTGCCAGCAGCCAAACCCTCGGGCAGCTAGCGGGACGGAGCTCCTACAATGAGCAGTTCTTC,CASSQTLGQLAGRSSYNEQFF
NA,NA,TRBJ2-5,TRBV11-2,TGTGCCAGCAGCAATTCCGGGACTTTTGAGACCCAGTACTTC,CASSNSGTFETQYF
TRBD2,NA,TRBJ2-1,TRBV6-5,TGTGCCAGCAGTTACGGCACTAGCGGGAGGGTTGAGCAGTTCTTC,CASSYGTSGRVEQFF
NA,NA,TRBJ2-3,TRBV19,TGTGCCAGTAGTATCCCCGGGGGCACAGATACGCAGTATTTT,CASSIPGGTDTQYF
NA,NA,TRBJ2-7,TRBV6-2/TRBV6-3,TGTGCCAGCAGTTCAAGACTACCCTGGGCCTACGAGCAGTACTTC,CASSSRLPWAYEQYF
NA,NA,TRBJ2-7,TRBV7-2,TGTGCCAGCAGCTTAGCAGCGACCACCTACGAGCAGTACTTC,CASSLAATTYEQYF
NA,NA,TRBJ1-1,TRBV4-3,TGCGCCAGCAGCCAAGATCCGGGGGACACTGAAGCTTTCTTT,CASSQDPGDTEAFF
NA,NA,TRBJ1-6,TRBV27,TGTGCCAGCAGTTTCTCCATCCGGGGGGCCGATAATTCACCCCTCCACTTT,CASSFSIRGADNSPLHF
TRBD1,few,TRBJ1-2,TRBV29-1,TGCAGCGTGGAAGACAGGGGGCAAAATGGCTACACCTTC,CSVEDRGQNGYTF
NA,NA,TRBJ2-4,TRBV5-4,TGTGCCAGCAGCTTAGGAGGATCCAAAAACATTCAGTACTTC,CASSLGGSKNIQYF
NA,NA,TRBJ1-2,TRBV7-8,TGTGCCAGCAGCCCTAGGGTGGGAGGGAGCTCAAATGGCTACACCTTC,CASSPRVGGSSNGYTF
NA,NA,TRBJ2-7,TRBV27,TGTGCCAGCAGTTTAGGGGGGGCCCCCTACGAGCAGTACTTC,CASSLGGAPYEQYF
TRBD1,NA,TRBJ1-3,TRBV7-2,TGTGCCAGCAGCTTTGACAGGGCTGGAAACACCATATATTTT,CASSFDRAGNTIYF
NA,NA,TRBJ2-2,TRBV9,TGTGCCAGCAGCCCTCGGGTCGCGAACACCGGGGAGCTGTTTTTT,CASSPRVANTGELFF
TRBD1,NA,TRBJ2-7,TRBV28,TGTGCCAGCAGCCGGGACCACGGACAGGGGGGAGACGAGCAGTACTTC,CASSRDHGQGGDEQYF
NA,NA,TRBJ2-1,TRBV28,TGTGCCAGCACACGGCGGGGTCCGTACAATGAGCAGTTCTTC,CASTRRGPYNEQFF
NA,NA,TRBJ1-5,TRBV6-5,TGTGCCAGCACCCAAGACAGATTCAATCAGCCCCAGCATTTT,CASTQDRFNQPQHF
NA,NA,TRBJ1-1,TRBV30,TGTGCCTGGAGTGCGCGCAGGGGCAACATGAACACTGAAGCTTTCTTT,CAWSARRGNMNTEAFF
TRBD1,NA,TRBJ1-4,TRBV18,TGTGCCAGCTCACCAGCTCAGACAGGGGCAACTAATGAAAAACTGTTTTTT,CASSPAQTGATNEKLFF
NA,once,TRBJ1-2,TRBV7-9,TGTGCCAGCAGCTCGATGCAGGGGCTTGGCTACACCTTC,CASSSMQGLGYTF
NA,NA,TRBJ1-1,TRBV3-1/TRBV3-2,TGTGCCATCTTGTGCGACAGTATGAACACTGAAGCTTTCTTT,CAILCDSMNTEAFF
TRBD1,few,TRBJ2-2,TRBV28,TGTGCCAGCAGACCTAACCCTCAAACAGGGGGGAGCACCGGGGAGCTGTTTTTT,CASRPNPQTGGSTGELFF
NA,NA,TRBJ2-7,TRBV24-1,TGTGCCACCAGTCTCGGCAGACAGTGGGTTAACTTC,CATSLGRQWVNF
NA,NA,TRBJ1-5,TRBV9,TGTGCCAGCAGCGTAGCAGGGGACAATCAGCCCCAGCATTTT,CASSVAGDNQPQHF
NA,NA,TRBJ1-2,TRBV4-3,TGCGCCAGCAGCCCTTACCCAGGGGACTATGGCTACACCTTC,CASSPYPGDYGYTF
NA,NA,TRBJ2-7,TRBV5-6,TGTGCCAGCAGCTTGGACTACTCCTACGAGCAGTACTTC,CASSLDYSYEQYF
NA,NA,TRBJ1-1,TRBV19,TGTGCCAGTAGGAGGAGGGACGTAAAAGTGAACACTGAAGCTTTCTTT,CASRRRDVKVNTEAFF
NA,NA,TRBJ2-7,TRBV5-4,TGTGCCAGCAGCTTCGGCGGCATTAGCTCCTACGAGCAGTACTTC,CASSFGGISSYEQYF
NA,few,TRBJ1-1,TRBV6-5,TGTGCCAGCAGCGCGAGGGAGACATCCACTGAAGCTTTCTTT,CASSARETSTEAFF
NA,NA,TRBJ1-6,TRBV6-5,TGTGCCAGCACAAACAGGAATACTAATTCACCCCTCCACTTT,CASTNRNTNSPLHF
NA,NA,TRBJ1-2,TRBV4-1,TGCGCCAGCAGCCCGGATCTCGGAACAGCGGACTATGGCTACACCTTC,CASSPDLGTADYGYTF
NA,NA,TRBJ1-6,TRBV11-2,TGTGCCAGCAGCCCCTACAGGGAGAATTCACCCCTCCACTTT,CASSPYRENSPLHF
NA,NA,TRBJ1-5,TRBV27,TGTGCCAGCGCCGGGGGGGGCGTTCAGCCCCAGCATTTT,CASAGGGVQPQHF
NA,NA,TRBJ1-2,TRBV9,TGTGCCAGCAGCGCCGAAACGGGGAAAAACTATGGCTACACCTTC,CASSAETGKNYGYTF
NA,NA,TRBJ2-3,TRBV5-1,TGCGCCAGCAGCTGGCGGCCGGGTCGGGAGCTGACAGATACGCAGTATTTT,CASSWRPGRELTDTQYF
TRBD1,NA,TRBJ2-3,TRBV7-9,TGTGCCAGCAGCACGGGACAGGGGGCAAGAGATACGCAGTATTTT,CASSTGQGARDTQYF
TRBD1,NA,TRBJ2-1,TRBV5-1,TGCGCCAGCAGCAAGACAGGGGGGGATGAGCAGTTCTTC,CASSKTGGDEQFF
TRBD2,few,TRBJ2-2,TRBV2,TGTGCCAGCAGTGATAGGGGACTAGCGGCCACCGGGGAGCTGTTTTTT,CASSDRGLAATGELFF
TRBD2,NA,TRBJ2-5,TRBV27,TGTGCCAGCAGTTTGGCTAGCGGAAACCAAGAGACCCAGTACTTC,CASSLASGNQETQYF
TRBD1,NA,TRBJ2-6,TRBV29-1,TGCAGCGTTGGGACAGGGTACCCTGGGGCCAACGTCCTGACTTTC,CSVGTGYPGANVLTF
NA,NA,TRBJ2-1,TRBV10-2,TGCGCCAGCAGTGAGTCCGCGAGCTTTAATGAGCAGTTCTTC,CASSESASFNEQFF
NA,NA,TRBJ1-2,TRBV7-8,TGTGCCAGCAGCTTATGGTCCGGGGATGGCTACACCTTC,CASSLWSGDGYTF
NA,NA,TRBJ1-2,TRBV10-3,TGTGCCATCAGCCCCGAGGCCCGGTCGACCCGGGGCTACACCTTC,CAISPEARSTRGYTF
NA,NA,TRBJ2-7,TRBV3-1/TRBV3-2,TGTGCCAGCAGCCAAGATCCCAGCTACGAGCAGTACTTC,CASSQDPSYEQYF
NA,NA,TRBJ2-3,TRBV3-1/TRBV3-2,TGTGCCAGCAGCCAAGCTAGGGGCTCAGATACGCAGTATTTT,CASSQARGSDTQYF
NA,NA,TRBJ1-1,TRBV28,NA,CASSPQWGRGTFF
NA,NA,TRBJ1-2,TRBV21-1,TGTGCCAGACGGGACAAAGACTATGGCTACACCTTC,CARRDKDYGYTF